This T cell receptor (beta chain) was documented in a study of shared clonotypes between healthy human individuals. Naive-designated CD8 cells lacked CD45RO, were positively enriched for CCR7, and omitted terminally differentiated effector memory CD45RA+ cells. The table came from immunoSEQ multiplex PCR; TCRdb's copy has only in-frame clones and leaves some out. The sample has millions of clones; about 95% are singletons. Overall study findings and caveats: Non-shared clonotypes had lower generation probabilities than those shared by all four donors. Sequencing depth was expected to influence donor clonotype sharing. Inspection by rarefaction showed sorted-subset sequencing to be incomplete despite large depth.

Germline CDR1 WNHNN, CDR2 SYGVQD (reference sequence). Trimming cost V 0 bases and J 5 bases, with 10 bases left between them. CDR3 length equals 14 residues. This clone has only one observation. The target antigen is unknown. The rearrangement links TRBV10-1 to TRBJ2-5; D is unclear. The TCR sequence derives from a man aged 18-30 years in good health. The sample comprised naive CD8+ T cells sorted from blood. CDR3 nucleotide sequence: TGCGCCAGCAGTGAGTCTTCAGGTGTGGAGACCCAGTACTTC. This translates into CASSESSGVETQYF.